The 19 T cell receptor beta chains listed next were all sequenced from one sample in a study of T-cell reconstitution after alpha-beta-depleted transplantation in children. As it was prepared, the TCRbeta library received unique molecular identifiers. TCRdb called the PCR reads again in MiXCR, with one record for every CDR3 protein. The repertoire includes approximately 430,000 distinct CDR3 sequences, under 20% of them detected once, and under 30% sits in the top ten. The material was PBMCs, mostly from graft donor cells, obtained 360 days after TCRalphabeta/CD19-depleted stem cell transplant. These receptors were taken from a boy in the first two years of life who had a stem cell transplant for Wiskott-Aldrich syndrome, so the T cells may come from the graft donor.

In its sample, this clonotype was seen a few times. CDR3 DNA sequence: TGTGCCAGCAGCTTACGTCGGGGGCTGGAGACCCAGTACTTC. This translates into CASSLRRGLETQYF. This chain connects TRBV7-7 to TRBJ2-5; either TRBD1 or TRBD2 may supply D (6 bases each). Deletions cut 2 bases from V and 5 bases from J, with 12 bases between. There are 14 residues in the CDR3. In germline, CDR1 is SSHAT, CDR2 FNYEAQ (reference sequence).

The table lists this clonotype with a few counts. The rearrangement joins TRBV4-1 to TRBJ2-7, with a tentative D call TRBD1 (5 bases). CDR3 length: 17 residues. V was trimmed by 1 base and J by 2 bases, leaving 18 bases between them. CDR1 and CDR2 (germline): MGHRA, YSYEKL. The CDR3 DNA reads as TGCGCCAGCAGCCAAGCTCCCAGTACAGGCGCGGCCTACGAGCAGTACTTC. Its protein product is CASSQAPSTGAAYEQYF.

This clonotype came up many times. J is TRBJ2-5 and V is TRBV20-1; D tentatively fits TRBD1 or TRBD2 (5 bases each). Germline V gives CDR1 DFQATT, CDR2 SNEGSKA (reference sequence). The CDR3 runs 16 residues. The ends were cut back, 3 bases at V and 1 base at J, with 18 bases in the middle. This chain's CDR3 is CSASGGADLGQETQYF. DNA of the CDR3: TGCAGTGCTAGTGGGGGTGCGGACCTGGGCCAAGAGACCCAGTACTTC.

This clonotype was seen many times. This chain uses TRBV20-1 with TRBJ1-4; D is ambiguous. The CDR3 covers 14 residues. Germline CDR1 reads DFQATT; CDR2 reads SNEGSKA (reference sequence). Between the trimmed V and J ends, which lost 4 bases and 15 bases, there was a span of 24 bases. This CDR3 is CSANVVEVGKKVFF. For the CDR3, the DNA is TGCAGTGCTAATGTTGTTGAGGTCGGAAAAAAGGTGTTTTTT.

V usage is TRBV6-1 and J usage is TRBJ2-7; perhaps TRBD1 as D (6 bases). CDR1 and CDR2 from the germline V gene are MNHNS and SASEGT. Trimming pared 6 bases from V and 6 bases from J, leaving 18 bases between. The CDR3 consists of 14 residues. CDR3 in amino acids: CASSRVHRVSEQYF. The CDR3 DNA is TGTGCCAGCAGCCGAGTTCACAGGGTCTCCGAGCAGTACTTC.

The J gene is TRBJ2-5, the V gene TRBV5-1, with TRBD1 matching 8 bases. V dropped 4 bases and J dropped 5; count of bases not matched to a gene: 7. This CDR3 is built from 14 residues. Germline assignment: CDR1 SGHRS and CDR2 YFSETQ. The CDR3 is CASSHRTGRETQYF. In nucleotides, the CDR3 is TGCGCCAGCAGCCACCGGACAGGGAGGGAGACCCAGTACTTC. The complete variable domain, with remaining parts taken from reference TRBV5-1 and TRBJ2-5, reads KAGVTQTPRYLIKTRGQQVTLSCSPISGHRSVSWYQQTPGQGLQFLFEYFSETQRNKGNFPGRFSGRQFSNSRSEMNVSTLELGDSALYLCASSHRTGRETQYFGPGTRLLVL.

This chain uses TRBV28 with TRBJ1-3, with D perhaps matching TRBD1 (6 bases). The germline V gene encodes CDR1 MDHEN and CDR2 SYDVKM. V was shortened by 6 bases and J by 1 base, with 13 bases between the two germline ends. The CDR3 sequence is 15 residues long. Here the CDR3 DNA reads TGTGCCAGCAGCGGGACACAATTATCTGGAAACACCATATATTTT. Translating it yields CASSGTQLSGNTIYF. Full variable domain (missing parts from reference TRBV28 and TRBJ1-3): DVKVTQSSRYLVKRTGEKVFLECVQDMDHENMFWYRQDPGLGLRLIYFSYDVKMKEKGDIPEGYSVSREKKERFSLILESASTNQTSMYLCASSGTQLSGNTIYFGEGSWLTVV.

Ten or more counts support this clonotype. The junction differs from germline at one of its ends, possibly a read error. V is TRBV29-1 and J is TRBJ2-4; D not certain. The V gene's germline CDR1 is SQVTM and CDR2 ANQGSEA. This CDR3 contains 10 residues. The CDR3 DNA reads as TGCAGCGTCGTGTTAAAGAGTCGTTGGTTC. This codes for CSVVLKSRWF.

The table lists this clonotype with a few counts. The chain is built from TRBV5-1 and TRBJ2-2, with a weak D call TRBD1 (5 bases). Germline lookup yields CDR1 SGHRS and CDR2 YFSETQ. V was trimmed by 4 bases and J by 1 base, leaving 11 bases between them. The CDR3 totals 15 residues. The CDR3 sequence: CASSAGHVNTGELFF. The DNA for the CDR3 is TGCGCCAGCAGCGCTGGACATGTGAACACCGGGGAGCTGTTTTTT.

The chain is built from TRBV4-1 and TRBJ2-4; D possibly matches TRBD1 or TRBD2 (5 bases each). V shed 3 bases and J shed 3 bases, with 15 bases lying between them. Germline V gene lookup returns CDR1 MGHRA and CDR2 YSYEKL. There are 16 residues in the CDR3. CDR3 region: CASSHVGTADKNIQYF. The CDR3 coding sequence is TGCGCCAGCAGCCACGTGGGGACGGCGGACAAAAACATTCAGTACTTC.

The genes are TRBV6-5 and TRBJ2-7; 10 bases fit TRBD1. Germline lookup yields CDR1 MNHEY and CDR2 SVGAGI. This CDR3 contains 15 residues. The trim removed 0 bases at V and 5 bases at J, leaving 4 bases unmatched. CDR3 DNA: TGTGCCAGCAGTTACTCGGGACAGGGGAGGAACGAGCAGTACTTC. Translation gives CASSYSGQGRNEQYF.

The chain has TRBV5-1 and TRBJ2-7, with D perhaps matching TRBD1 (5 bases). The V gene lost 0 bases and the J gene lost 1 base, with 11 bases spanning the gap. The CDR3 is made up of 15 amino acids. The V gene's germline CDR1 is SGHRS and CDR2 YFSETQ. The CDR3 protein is CASSLEAGLSYEQYF. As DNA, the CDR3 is TGCGCCAGCAGCTTGGAGGCAGGGCTTTCCTACGAGCAGTACTTC.

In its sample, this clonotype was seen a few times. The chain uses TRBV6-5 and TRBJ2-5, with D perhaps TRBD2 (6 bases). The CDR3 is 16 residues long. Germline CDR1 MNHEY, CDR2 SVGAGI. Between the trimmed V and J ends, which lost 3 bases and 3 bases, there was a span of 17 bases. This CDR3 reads CASSYSPRRAEETQYF. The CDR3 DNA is TGTGCCAGCAGTTATTCCCCACGGAGGGCCGAAGAGACCCAGTACTTC.

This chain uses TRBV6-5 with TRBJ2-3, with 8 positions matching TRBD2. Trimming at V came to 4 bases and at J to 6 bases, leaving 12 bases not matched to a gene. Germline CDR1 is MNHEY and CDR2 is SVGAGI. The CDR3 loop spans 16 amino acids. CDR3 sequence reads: CASSSGTSGGRDTQYF. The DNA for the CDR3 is TGTGCCAGCAGTTCAGGGACGAGCGGGGGTAGGGATACGCAGTATTTT.

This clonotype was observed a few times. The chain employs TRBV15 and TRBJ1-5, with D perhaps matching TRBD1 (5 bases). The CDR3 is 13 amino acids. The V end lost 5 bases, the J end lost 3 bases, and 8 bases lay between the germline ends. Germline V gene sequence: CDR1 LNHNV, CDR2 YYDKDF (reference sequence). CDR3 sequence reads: CATSRDVNQPQHF. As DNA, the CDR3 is TGTGCCACCAGCCGGGACGTCAATCAGCCCCAGCATTTT.

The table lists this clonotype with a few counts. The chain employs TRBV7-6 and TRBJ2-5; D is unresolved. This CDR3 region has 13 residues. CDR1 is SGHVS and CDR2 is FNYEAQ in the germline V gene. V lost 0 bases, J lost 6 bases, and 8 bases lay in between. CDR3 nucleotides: TGTGCCAGCAGCTTAGCCCTGATGAAGACCCAGTACTTC. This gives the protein CASSLALMKTQYF.

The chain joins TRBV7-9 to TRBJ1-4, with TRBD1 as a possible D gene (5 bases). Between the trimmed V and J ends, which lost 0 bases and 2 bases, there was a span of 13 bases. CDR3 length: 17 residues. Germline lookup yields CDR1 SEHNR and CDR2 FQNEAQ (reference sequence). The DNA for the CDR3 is TGTGCCAGCAGCTTAGCGGGGGGGACGCGGACTAATGAAAAACTGTTTTTT. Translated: CASSLAGGTRTNEKLFF.

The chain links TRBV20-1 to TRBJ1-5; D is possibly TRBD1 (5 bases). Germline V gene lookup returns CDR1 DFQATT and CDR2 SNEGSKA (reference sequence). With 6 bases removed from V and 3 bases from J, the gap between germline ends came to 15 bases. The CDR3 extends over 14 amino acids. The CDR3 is CSAQAGTDNQPQHF. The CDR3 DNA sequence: TGCAGTGCCCAAGCCGGGACGGACAATCAGCCCCAGCATTTT.

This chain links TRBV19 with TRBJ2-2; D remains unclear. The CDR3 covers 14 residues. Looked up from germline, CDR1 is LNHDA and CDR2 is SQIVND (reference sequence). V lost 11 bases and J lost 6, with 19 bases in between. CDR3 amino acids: CASSGRLESGELFF. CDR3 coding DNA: TGTGCCTCAAGTGGGCGCTTGGAATCCGGGGAGCTGTTTTTT.